This entry concerns a single T cell receptor beta chain. Germline CDR1 GTSNPN, CDR2 SVGIG (reference sequence). This CDR3 is built from 11 residues. This entry belongs to a study of monozygotic twins with inflammatory bowel disease. TCRdb re-called the 5' RACE reads; one entry per CDR3 protein, DNA not given. The table for this sample gives approximately 160,000 distinct CDR3 sequences. The clonotype was recovered from a human donor with ulcerative colitis or Crohn's disease, or a healthy co-twin of an affected twin (not recorded which). Sample: blood. The chain recombines TRBV30 with TRBJ1-6. The CDR3 sequence: CAWTRNSPLHF.